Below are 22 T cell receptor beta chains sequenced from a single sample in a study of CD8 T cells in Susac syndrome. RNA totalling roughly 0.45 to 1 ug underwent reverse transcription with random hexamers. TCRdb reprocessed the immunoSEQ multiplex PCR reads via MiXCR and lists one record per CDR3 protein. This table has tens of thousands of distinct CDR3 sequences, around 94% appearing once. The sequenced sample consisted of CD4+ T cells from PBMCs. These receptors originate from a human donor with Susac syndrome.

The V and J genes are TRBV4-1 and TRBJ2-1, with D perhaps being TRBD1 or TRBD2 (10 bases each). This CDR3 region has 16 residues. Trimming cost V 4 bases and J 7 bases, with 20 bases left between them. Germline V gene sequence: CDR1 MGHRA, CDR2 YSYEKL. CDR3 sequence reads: CASSRGQGTSVNEQFF. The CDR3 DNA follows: TGCGCCAGCAGCCGGGGACAGGGGACTAGCGTGAATGAGCAGTTCTTC.

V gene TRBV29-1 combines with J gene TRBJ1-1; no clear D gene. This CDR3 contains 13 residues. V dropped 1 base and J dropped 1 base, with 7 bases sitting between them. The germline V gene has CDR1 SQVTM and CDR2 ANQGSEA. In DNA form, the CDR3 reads TGCAGCGTTGAAGTGGCCAGGAACACTGAAGCTTTCTTT. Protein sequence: CSVEVARNTEAFF.

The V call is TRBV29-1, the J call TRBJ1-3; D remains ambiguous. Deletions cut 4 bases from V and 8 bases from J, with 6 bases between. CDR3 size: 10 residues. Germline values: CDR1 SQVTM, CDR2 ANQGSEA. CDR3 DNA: TGCAGCGTTGGATCGGACACCATATATTTT. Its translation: CSVGSDTIYF.

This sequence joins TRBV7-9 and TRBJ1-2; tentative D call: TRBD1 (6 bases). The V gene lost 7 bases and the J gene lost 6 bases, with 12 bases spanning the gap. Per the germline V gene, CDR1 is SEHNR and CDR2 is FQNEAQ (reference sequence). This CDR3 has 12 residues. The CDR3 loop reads CASNFNRDGYTF. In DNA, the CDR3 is TGTGCCAGCAACTTCAACAGGGATGGCTACACCTTC.

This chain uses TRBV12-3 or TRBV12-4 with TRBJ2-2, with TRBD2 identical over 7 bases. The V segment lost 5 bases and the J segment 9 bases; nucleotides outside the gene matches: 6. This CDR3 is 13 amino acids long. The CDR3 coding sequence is TGTGCCAGCAGTCCCTCGGGGGGACGGGAGCTGTTTTTT. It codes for CASSPSGGRELFF.

CDR3 sequence: CSARDGTAIKPQHF. The CDR3 region has the DNA TGCAGTGCTAGAGATGGGACAGCAATCAAGCCCCAGCATTTT. The gene calls are TRBV20-1 and TRBJ1-5; the match to TRBD1 covers 7 bases. The CDR3 runs 14 residues. With V trimmed by 0 bases and J by 8 bases, 7 bases remained unmatched. In germline, CDR1 is DFQATT, CDR2 SNEGSKA (reference sequence).

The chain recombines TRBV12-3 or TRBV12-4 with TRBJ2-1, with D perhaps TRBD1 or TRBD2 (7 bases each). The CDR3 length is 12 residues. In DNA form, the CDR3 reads TGTGCTACCAGGGGGGGATCCAATGAGCAGTTCTTC. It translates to CATRGGSNEQFF.

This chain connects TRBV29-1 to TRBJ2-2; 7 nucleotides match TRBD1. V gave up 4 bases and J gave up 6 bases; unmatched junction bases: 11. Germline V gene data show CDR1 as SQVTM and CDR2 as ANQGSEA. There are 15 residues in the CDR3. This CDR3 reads CSVGVGGVMAGELFF. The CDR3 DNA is TGCAGCGTTGGAGTAGGGGGCGTGATGGCCGGGGAGCTGTTTTTT.

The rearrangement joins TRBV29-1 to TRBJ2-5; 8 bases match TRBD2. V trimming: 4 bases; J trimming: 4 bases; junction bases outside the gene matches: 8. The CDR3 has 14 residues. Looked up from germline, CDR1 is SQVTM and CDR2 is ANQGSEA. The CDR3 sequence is CSVGYGGAGETQYF. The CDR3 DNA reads TGCAGCGTTGGCTACGGGGGGGCCGGAGAGACCCAGTACTTC.

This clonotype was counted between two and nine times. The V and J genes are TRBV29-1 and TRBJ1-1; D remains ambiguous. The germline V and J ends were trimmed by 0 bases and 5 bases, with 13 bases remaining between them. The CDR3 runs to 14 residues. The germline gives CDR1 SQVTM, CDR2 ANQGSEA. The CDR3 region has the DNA TGCAGCGTTGAAGATCCACGGGGAGGGACTGAAGCTTTCTTT. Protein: CSVEDPRGGTEAFF.

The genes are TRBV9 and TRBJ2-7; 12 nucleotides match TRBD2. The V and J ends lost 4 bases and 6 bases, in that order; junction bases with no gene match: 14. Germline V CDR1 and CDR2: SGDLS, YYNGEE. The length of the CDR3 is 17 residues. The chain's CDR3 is CASSPGLAGITSTEQYF. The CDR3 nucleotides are TGTGCCAGCAGCCCCGGACTAGCGGGAATCACGAGTACCGAGCAGTACTTC.

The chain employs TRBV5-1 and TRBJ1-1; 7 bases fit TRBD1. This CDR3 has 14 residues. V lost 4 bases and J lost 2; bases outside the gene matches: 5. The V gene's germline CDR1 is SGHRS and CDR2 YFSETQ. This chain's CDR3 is CASSHGQANTEAFF. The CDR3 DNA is TGCGCCAGCAGCCACGGACAGGCAAACACTGAAGCTTTCTTT.

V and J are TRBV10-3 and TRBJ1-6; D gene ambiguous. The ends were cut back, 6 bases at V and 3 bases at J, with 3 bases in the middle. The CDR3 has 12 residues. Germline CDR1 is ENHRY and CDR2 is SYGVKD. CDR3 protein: CAIRDYNSPLHF. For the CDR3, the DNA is TGTGCCATCAGGGACTATAATTCACCCCTCCACTTT.

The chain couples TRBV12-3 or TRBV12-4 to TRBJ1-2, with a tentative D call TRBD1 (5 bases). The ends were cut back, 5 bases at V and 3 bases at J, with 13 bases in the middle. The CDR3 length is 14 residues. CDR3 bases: TGTGCCAGCAGTCGGGGGGGGTCGGACTATGGCTACACCTTC. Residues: CASSRGGSDYGYTF.

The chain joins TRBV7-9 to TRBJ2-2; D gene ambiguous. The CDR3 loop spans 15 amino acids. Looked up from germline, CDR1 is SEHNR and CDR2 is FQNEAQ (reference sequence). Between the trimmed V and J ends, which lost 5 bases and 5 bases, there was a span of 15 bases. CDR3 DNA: TGTGCCAGCAGCCCACTGGCAGGATCGACCGGGGAGCTGTTTTTT. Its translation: CASSPLAGSTGELFF.

The CDR3 reads CSHKKLMNTEAFF. The CDR3 DNA reads as TGCAGCCATAAGAAACTAATGAACACTGAAGCTTTCTTT. This chain connects TRBV29-1 to TRBJ1-1; D is undetermined. Germline V gives CDR1 SQVTM, CDR2 ANQGSEA. Trimming cost V 8 bases and J 0 bases, with 13 bases left between them. The CDR3 covers 13 residues.

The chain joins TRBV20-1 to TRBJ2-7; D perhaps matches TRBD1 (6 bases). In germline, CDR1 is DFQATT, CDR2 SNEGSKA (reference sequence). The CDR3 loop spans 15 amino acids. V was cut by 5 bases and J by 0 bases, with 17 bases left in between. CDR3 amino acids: CSARVPGVPSYEQYF. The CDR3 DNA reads TGCAGTGCTCGGGTACCAGGGGTTCCCTCCTACGAGCAGTACTTC.

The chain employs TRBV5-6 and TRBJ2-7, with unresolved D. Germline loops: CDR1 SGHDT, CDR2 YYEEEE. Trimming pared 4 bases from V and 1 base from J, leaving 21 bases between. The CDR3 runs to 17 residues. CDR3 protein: CASSRATGAGRSYEQYF. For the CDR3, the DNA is TGTGCCAGCAGCCGTGCTACCGGAGCAGGTCGGTCCTACGAGCAGTACTTC.

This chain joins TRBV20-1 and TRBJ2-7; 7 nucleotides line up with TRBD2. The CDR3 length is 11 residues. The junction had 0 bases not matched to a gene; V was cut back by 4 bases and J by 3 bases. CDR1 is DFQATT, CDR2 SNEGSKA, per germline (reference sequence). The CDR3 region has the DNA TGCAGTGCTACTAGCGGCTACGAGCAGTACTTC. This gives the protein CSATSGYEQYF.

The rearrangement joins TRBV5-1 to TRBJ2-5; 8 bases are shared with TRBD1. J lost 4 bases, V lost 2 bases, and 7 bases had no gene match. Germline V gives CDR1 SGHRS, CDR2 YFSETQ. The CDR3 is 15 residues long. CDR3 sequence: CASSLIPGQGETQYF. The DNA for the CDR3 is TGCGCCAGCAGCTTAATCCCCGGACAGGGAGAGACCCAGTACTTC.

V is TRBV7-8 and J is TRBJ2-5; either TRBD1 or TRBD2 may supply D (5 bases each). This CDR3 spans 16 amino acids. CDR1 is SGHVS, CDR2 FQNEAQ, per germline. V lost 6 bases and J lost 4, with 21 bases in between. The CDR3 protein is CASRPLGTSVRETQYF. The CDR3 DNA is TGTGCCAGCAGGCCTCTCGGGACCTCCGTAAGAGAGACCCAGTACTTC. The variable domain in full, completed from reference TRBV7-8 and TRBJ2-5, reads GAGVSQSPRYKVAKRGQDVALRCDPISGHVSLFWYQQALGQGPEFLTYFQNEAQLDKSGLPSDRFFAERPEGSVSTLKIQRTQQEDSAVYLCASRPLGTSVRETQYFGPGTRLLVL.

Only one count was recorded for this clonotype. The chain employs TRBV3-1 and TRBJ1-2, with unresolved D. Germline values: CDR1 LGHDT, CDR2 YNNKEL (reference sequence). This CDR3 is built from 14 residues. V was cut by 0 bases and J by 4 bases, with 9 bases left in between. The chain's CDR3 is CASSQEGEIYGYTF. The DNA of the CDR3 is TGTGCCAGCAGCCAAGAAGGAGAAATCTATGGCTACACCTTC.